This T cell receptor beta chain was found in a study of Ad26.COV2.S vaccination and SARS-CoV-2 variants. Study details: Doses of Ad26.COV2.S were injected into muscle once or twice, 56 days apart. Study results and limitations: The breadth of spike-specific CD8+ and CD4+ T cell responses after vaccination was reportedly substantial. Spike-specific TCR breadth in vaccine recipients exceeded that seen in placebo recipients. Estimates derived from TCR breadth and depth analyses may have underestimated total T cell responses.

Note on this clone: Its specificity is not known.

Treatment indicated: some 20 received Ad26.COV2.S at low or high dose, single or two shots; about 5 received placebo; per-sample allocation not given. Samples were taken on day 63 after the first vaccine or placebo injection. Data came from immunoSEQ multiplex PCR; TCRdb stores just in-frame clones and leaves some out. The data contain a few hundred thousand clones, roughly 87% of them singletons. The sample was peripheral blood, taken in a trial of Ad26.COV2.S vaccine versus placebo. The clonotype originates from a person between 18 and 65 years old who received the Ad26.COV2.S COVID-19 vaccine or a placebo.

CDR3 bases: TGCAGTGCTAGTAAGGGGGGGGAGACCCAGTACTTC. Protein sequence: CSASKGGETQYF. The chain recombines TRBV20-1 with TRBJ2-5, with D tentatively TRBD2 (7 bases). Germline V CDR1 and CDR2: DFQATT, SNEGSKA (reference sequence). V was clipped by 3 bases and J by 5 bases, with 10 bases between them. The CDR3 extends over 12 amino acids.